These 5 T cell receptor beta chains were sequenced from one sample in a study of beta chain features in type 1 diabetes. Expressed TCRB transcripts were sequenced because the entire RNA isolate underwent reverse transcription. Sequenced by immunoSEQ multiplex PCR; TCRdb stores in-frame clones only, minus some. The sample comprises over 600,000 clones, about an eighth of which are singletons, and over 0.1% rests with the top ten. Study findings and constraints: Moderate but significant shortening of TCRB CDR3s was recorded in all four CD4+ subsets from Type 1 diabetes patients.

Their antigen targets remain unknown. The sample was naive CD4+ T cells from blood. The receptors stem from a man aged 30-40 years with type 1 diabetes.

This clone was seen more than once but under ten times. This CDR3 is also generated by other DNA sequences in the sample. This sequence joins TRBV15 and TRBJ2-7; D is perhaps TRBD1 (6 bases). This CDR3 is built from 13 residues. The germline V and J ends were trimmed by 0 bases and 4 bases, with 7 bases remaining between them. Germline CDR1 LNHNV, CDR2 YYDKDF (reference sequence). The CDR3 DNA is TGTGCCACCAGCAGAGATAGGGGGTACGAGCAGTACTTC. Translation gives CATSRDRGYEQYF.

Details on this clone: Possible read error: a much larger clone is one base away. The CDR3 sequence: CASSLAYEQYF. CDR3 coding DNA: TGTGCCAGCAGCCTAGCCTACGAGCAGTACTTC. The chain uses TRBV14 and TRBJ2-7; D is unclear. This CDR3 is 11 amino acids long. Looked up from germline, CDR1 is SGHDN and CDR2 is FVKESK. With 4 bases removed from V and 2 bases from J, the gap between germline ends came to 3 bases.

The V and J genes are TRBV2 and TRBJ1-6; D gene ambiguous. The germline CDR1 and CDR2 sequences are SNHLY and FYNNEI. The length of the CDR3 is 14 residues. The ends were cut back, 7 bases at V and 10 bases at J, with 17 bases in the middle. In DNA form, the CDR3 reads TGTGCCAGCACCCTTGGAGAGGGAGGGTCACCCCTCCACTTT. The encoded protein is CASTLGEGGSPLHF.

This clone has a handful of counts. This chain connects TRBV7-9 to TRBJ2-1; 7 bases align to TRBD1. Looked up from germline, CDR1 is SEHNR and CDR2 is FQNEAQ (reference sequence). V was clipped by 5 bases and J by 11 bases; unmatched bases: 15. The CDR3 has 15 residues. In DNA, the CDR3 is TGTGCCAGCAGCCGCAGCACCCTAACAGGGGAACAGCAGTTCTTC. This sequence encodes CASSRSTLTGEQQFF.

The chain combines TRBV7-2 with TRBJ1-2; D is ambiguous. Germline lookup yields CDR1 SGHTA and CDR2 FQGNSA. The CDR3 length is 14 residues. V was trimmed by 1 base and J by 4 bases, leaving 10 bases between them. CDR3 coding DNA: TGTGCCAGCAGCTTAGTAGTCGCAGGCTATGGCTACACCTTC. It encodes CASSLVVAGYGYTF.